Below, 16 T cell receptor beta chains from the same sample are listed, as sequenced in a study of vaccination and CD4 T cells after COVID-19. The Oncomine TCR Beta short-read assay sequenced DNA from cultured CD4+ T cells. TCRdb re-called the PCR reads through MiXCR, storing one row per CDR3 protein. The table shows 15,000 to 19,000 distinct CDR3 sequences, with 42% occurring only once. Stated treatment: roughly 10-day PBMC culture with coronavirus spike peptide pools or control peptides (ViraFEST assay). For these receptors, no antigen is known. Material for sequencing was cultured CD4+ T cells from blood. These receptors were collected from a human donor with COVID-19.

J is TRBJ2-3 and V is TRBV28; weak D call: TRBD1 (6 bases). Germline V gene sequence: CDR1 MDHEN, CDR2 SYDVKM. CDR3 length: 13 amino acids. The CDR3 DNA sequence: TGTGCTGCCAGGGGCTACAACACAGATACGCAGTATTTT. Translated, it gives CAARGYNTDTQYF.

This clonotype was detected only once. The chain couples TRBV7-8 to TRBJ2-1; D not resolved. The ends were cut back, 0 bases at V and 6 bases at J, with 9 bases in the middle. The CDR3 runs 14 residues. The V gene's germline CDR1 is SGHVS and CDR2 FQNEAQ. The CDR3 sequence is CASSLATALNEQFF. The CDR3 nucleotides read TGTGCCAGCAGCTTAGCCACAGCACTCAATGAGCAGTTCTTC.

The chain carries TRBV20-1 and TRBJ2-1, with D tentatively TRBD1 or TRBD2 (6 bases each). Looked up from germline, CDR1 is DFQATT and CDR2 is SNEGSKA (reference sequence). Trimming stripped 0 bases from V and 14 bases from J, with 20 bases between. This CDR3 comprises 14 residues. In nucleotides, the CDR3 is TGCAGTGCTAGAGAGGCAGGGGAGGCTTCTGGGGAGTTCTTC. This translates into CSAREAGEASGEFF.

The V and J genes are TRBV30 and TRBJ1-6, with 9 positions matching TRBD1. Germline V gene sequence: CDR1 GTSNPN, CDR2 SVGIG (reference sequence). The CDR3 loop spans 14 amino acids. Trimming removed 2 bases from V and 6 bases from J; junction bases left unmatched: 2. Written as DNA, the CDR3 is TGTGCCTGGAGTCTGGGACAGGGTAATTCACCCCTCCACTTT. The encoded protein is CAWSLGQGNSPLHF.

The chain couples TRBV20-1 to TRBJ2-2, with a possible D match to TRBD1 (5 bases). The V gene's germline CDR1 is DFQATT and CDR2 SNEGSKA (reference sequence). The CDR3 has 15 amino acids. V lost 5 bases and J lost 1, with 14 bases in between. CDR3 DNA sequence: TGCAGTGCTGAGGCCATCGACAGGAACACCGGGGAGCTGTTTTTT. Encoded protein: CSAEAIDRNTGELFF.

The chain has TRBV28 and TRBJ1-1, with D maybe TRBD1 (6 bases). The V and J ends lost 6 bases and 5 bases respectively, with 19 bases between them. The germline CDR1 and CDR2 sequences are MDHEN and SYDVKM. CDR3 length: 15 amino acids. The CDR3 DNA reads TGTGCCAGCAGAACAACCAGGGGAGTGAGGACTGAAGCTTTCTTT. As protein: CASRTTRGVRTEAFF. The full variable domain, its missing parts supplied by reference TRBV28 and TRBJ1-1, is DVKVTQSSRYLVKRTGEKVFLECVQDMDHENMFWYRQDPGLGLRLIYFSYDVKMKEKGDIPEGYSVSREKKERFSLILESASTNQTSMYLCASRTTRGVRTEAFFGQGTRLTVV.

V gene TRBV20-1 combines with J gene TRBJ2-7; D is undetermined. CDR1 and CDR2 (germline): DFQATT, SNEGSKA (reference sequence). There are 14 residues in the CDR3. V gave up 2 bases and J gave up 2 bases, with 13 bases separating them. The CDR3 sequence: CSARRQATTYEQYF. Here the CDR3 DNA reads TGCAGTGCTAGACGGCAGGCCACGACCTACGAGCAGTACTTC.

The chain's CDR3 is CAWTVGLDTGELFF. CDR3 nucleotides: TGTGCCTGGACCGTGGGCTTGGACACCGGGGAGCTGTTTTTT. The chain has TRBV30 and TRBJ2-2, with unresolved D. CDR3 length equals 14 residues. V lost 4 bases and J lost 3, with 12 bases in between. The germline V gene encodes CDR1 GTSNPN and CDR2 SVGIG (reference sequence).

CDR3 region: CASRGTEYSPLHF. In DNA, the CDR3 is TGTGCCAGCAGGGGGACAGAGTATTCACCCCTCCACTTT. The chain employs TRBV12-3 or TRBV12-4 and TRBJ1-6, with TRBD1 identical over 7 bases. The ends lost 6 bases at V and 8 bases at J; junction bases unmatched: 4. This CDR3 has 13 residues.

The chain has TRBV29-1 and TRBJ2-2, with D possibly matching TRBD1 (5 bases). This CDR3 has 12 residues. Germline V gene lookup returns CDR1 SQVTM and CDR2 ANQGSEA. V lost 7 bases and J lost 6, with 12 bases in between. This chain's CDR3 is CSAGHLSGELFF. The CDR3 DNA follows: TGCAGCGCCGGACACTTGTCCGGGGAGCTGTTTTTT.

The gene calls are TRBV27 and TRBJ2-6, with 7 bases lining up with TRBD1. V dropped 4 bases and J dropped 0; count of bases not matched to a gene: 6. From germline, CDR1 is MNHEY and CDR2 SMNVEV (reference sequence). The CDR3 spans 17 residues. This CDR3 is CASSSRAGGSGANVLTF. The DNA of the CDR3 is TGTGCCAGCAGTTCTCGGGCAGGGGGCTCTGGGGCCAACGTCCTGACTTTC.

This clonotype appeared a single time. The chain combines TRBV10-3 with TRBJ2-3; 8 positions match TRBD2. Germline CDR1 reads ENHRY; CDR2 reads SYGVKD. Germline trimming cut 9 bases from V and 5 bases from J; bases unmatched to any gene: 13. The CDR3 contains 15 residues. CDR3 nucleotide sequence: TGTGCCATGGCCCATTGGCGGGGGGCGGAAGATACGCAGTATTTT. Amino acid sequence: CAMAHWRGAEDTQYF.

The chain recombines TRBV20-1 with TRBJ1-2; D is unresolved. Trimming removed 0 bases from V and 5 bases from J, with 10 bases in between. CDR3 length: 13 residues. Looked up from germline, CDR1 is DFQATT and CDR2 is SNEGSKA (reference sequence). The CDR3 nucleotides are TGCAGTGCTAGAGATCCGACCGGTTATGGCTACACCTTC. This translates into CSARDPTGYGYTF.

The chain's CDR3 is CASSSRAGGIRGYTF. In nucleotides, the CDR3 is TGTGCCAGCAGCTCCCGGGCAGGGGGAATAAGGGGCTACACCTTC. The chain joins TRBV5-4 to TRBJ1-2, with 7 nucleotides matching TRBD1. The junction had 13 bases not matched to a gene; V was cut back by 3 bases and J by 8 bases. Germline CDR1 and CDR2: SGHNT and YYREEE (reference sequence). CDR3 length: 15 amino acids.

This chain links TRBV6-1 with TRBJ1-1; the D is unclear. This CDR3 contains 13 residues. V lost 6 bases and J lost 2, with 10 bases in between. CDR1 and CDR2 from the germline V gene are MNHNS and SASEGT. CDR3 coding DNA: TGTGCCAGCAGGTCGGAATTCAACACTGAAGCTTTCTTT. Its protein is CASRSEFNTEAFF.

The chain carries TRBV12-3 or TRBV12-4 and TRBJ2-2; a weak D match, TRBD2 (7 bases). V gave up 7 bases and J gave up 1 base, with 19 bases separating them. The length of the CDR3 is 17 residues. CDR3 sequence: CASNRGGSKLNTGELFF. CDR3 sequence (DNA): TGTGCCAGCAATAGGGGGGGGAGCAAATTGAACACCGGGGAGCTGTTTTTT.